This T cell receptor beta chain originates from a study of PD-L1 blockade in urothelial cancer. Data came from immunoSEQ multiplex PCR; TCRdb stores just in-frame clones and leaves some out. Among some 40,000 clones listed, 65% to 85% were seen once. This clone was seen a handful of times. Germline V gene sequence: CDR1 SNHLY, CDR2 FYNNEI. CDR3 length: 15 residues. The junction had 9 bases not matched to a gene; V was cut back by 5 bases and J by 4 bases. J is TRBJ2-7 and V is TRBV2; 9 bases are a match to TRBD1. This material consisted of PBMCs, taken around atezolizumab (anti-PD-L1) treatment. The TCR sequence derives from a man between 60 and 70 years old with urothelial cancer. The CDR3 loop reads CASSKDRGYGYEQYF. In DNA, the CDR3 is TGTGCCAGCAGTAAGGACAGGGGATATGGGTACGAGCAGTACTTC.